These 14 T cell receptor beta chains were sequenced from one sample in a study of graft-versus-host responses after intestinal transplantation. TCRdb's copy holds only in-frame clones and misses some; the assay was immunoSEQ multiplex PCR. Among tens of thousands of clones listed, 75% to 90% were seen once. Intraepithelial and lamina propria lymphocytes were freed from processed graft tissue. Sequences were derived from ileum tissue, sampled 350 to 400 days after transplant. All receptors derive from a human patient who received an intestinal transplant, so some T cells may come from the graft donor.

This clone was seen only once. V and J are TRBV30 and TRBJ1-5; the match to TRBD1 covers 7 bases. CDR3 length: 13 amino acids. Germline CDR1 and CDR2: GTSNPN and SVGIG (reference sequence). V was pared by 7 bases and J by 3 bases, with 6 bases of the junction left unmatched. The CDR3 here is CASTGRNNQPQHF. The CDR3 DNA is TGTGCCTCGACAGGGCGGAACAATCAGCCCCAGCATTTT.

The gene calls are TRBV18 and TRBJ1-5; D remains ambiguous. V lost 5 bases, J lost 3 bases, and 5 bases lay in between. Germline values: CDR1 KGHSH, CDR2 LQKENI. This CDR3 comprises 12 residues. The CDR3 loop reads CASSGFNQPQHF. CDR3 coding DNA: TGTGCCAGCTCAGGGTTCAATCAGCCCCAGCATTTT.

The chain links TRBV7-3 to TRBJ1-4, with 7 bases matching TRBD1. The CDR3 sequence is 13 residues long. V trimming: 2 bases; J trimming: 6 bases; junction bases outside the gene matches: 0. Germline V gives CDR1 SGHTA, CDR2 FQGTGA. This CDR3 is CASSLQGDEKLFF. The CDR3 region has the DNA TGTGCCAGCAGCTTACAGGGGGATGAAAAACTGTTTTTT.

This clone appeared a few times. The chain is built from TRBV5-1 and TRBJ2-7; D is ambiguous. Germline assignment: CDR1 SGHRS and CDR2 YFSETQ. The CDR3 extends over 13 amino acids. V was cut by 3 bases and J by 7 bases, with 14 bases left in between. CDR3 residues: CASSSQNLKEQYF. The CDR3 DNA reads TGCGCCAGCAGCTCTCAAAATTTGAAGGAGCAGTACTTC.

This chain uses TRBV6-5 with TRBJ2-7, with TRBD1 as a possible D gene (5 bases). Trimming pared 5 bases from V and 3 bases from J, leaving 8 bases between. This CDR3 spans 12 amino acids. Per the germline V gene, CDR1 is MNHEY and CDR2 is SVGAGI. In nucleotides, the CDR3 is TGTGCCAGCAGTCGAGACAGCTACGAGCAGTACTTC. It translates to CASSRDSYEQYF.

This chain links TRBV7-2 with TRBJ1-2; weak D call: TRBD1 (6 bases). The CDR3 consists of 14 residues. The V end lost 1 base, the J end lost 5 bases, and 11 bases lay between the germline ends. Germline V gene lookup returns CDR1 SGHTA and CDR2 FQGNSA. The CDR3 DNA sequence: TGTGCCAGCAGCTTAGTGGTGACAGGTTATGGCTACACCTTC. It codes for CASSLVVTGYGYTF.

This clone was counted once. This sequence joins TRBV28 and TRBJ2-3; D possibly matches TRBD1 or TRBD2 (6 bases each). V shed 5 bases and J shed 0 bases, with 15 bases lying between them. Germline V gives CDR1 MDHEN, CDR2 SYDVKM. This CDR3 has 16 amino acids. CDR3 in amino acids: CASSPTRGASTDTQYF. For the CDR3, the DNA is TGTGCCAGCAGTCCAACTAGGGGGGCTAGCACAGATACGCAGTATTTT.

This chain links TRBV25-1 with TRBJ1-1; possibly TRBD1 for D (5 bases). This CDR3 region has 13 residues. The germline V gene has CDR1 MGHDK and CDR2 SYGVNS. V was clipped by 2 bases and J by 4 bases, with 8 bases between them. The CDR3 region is CASSEGGPTEAFF. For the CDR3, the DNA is TGTGCCAGCAGTGAAGGGGGTCCCACTGAAGCTTTCTTT.

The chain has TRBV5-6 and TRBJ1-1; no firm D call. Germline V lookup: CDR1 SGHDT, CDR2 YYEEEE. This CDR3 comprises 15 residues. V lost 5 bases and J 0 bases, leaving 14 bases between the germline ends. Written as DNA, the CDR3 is TGTGCCAGCAGAGGGTTAAGCGACATGAACACTGAAGCTTTCTTT. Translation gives CASRGLSDMNTEAFF.

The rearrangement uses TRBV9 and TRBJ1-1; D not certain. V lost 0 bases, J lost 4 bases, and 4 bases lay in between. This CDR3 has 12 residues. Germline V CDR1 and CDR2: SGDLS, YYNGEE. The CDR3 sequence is CASSVEGTEAFF. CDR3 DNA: TGTGCCAGCAGCGTAGAGGGCACTGAAGCTTTCTTT. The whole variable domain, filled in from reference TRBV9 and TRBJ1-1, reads DSGVTQTPKHLITATGQRVTLRCSPRSGDLSVYWYQQSLDQGLQFLIQYYNGEERAKGNILERFSAQQFPDLHSELNLSSLELGDSALYFCASSVEGTEAFFGQGTRLTVV.

For the CDR3, the DNA is TGCGCCAGCAGCTTACTAGCGGGAGTTGCTGGGGAGCTGTTTTTT. Amino acids: CASSLLAGVAGELFF. This chain joins TRBV5-1 and TRBJ2-2; 11 nucleotides agree with TRBD2. V lost 2 bases and J lost 8; bases outside the gene matches: 5. The V gene's germline CDR1 is SGHRS and CDR2 YFSETQ. This CDR3 region has 15 residues.

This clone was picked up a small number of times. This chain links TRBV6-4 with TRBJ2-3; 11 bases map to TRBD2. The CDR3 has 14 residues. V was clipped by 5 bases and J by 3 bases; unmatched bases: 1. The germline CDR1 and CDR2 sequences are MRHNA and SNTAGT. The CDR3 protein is CASSRTSGTDTQYF. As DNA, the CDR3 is TGTGCCAGCAGTAGGACTAGCGGGACAGATACGCAGTATTTT.

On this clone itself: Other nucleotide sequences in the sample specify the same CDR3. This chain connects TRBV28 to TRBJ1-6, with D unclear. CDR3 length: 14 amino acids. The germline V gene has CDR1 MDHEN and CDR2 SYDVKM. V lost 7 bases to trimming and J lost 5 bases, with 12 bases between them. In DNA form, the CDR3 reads TGTGCCAGCATTAGGGAGGACCATAATTCACCCCTCCACTTT. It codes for CASIREDHNSPLHF.

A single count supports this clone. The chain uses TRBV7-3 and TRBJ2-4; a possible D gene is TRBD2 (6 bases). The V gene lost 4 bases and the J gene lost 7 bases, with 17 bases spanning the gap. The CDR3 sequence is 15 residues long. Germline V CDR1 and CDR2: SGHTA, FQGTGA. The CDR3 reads CASSWDSGPGNIQYF. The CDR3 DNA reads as TGTGCCAGCAGCTGGGACTCGGGACCTGGGAACATTCAGTACTTC.